The clone carrying this T cell receptor (beta chain) was counted only a few times. This entry is derived from a study of blood T cell repertoires in COVID-19. Study summary: Spain, Italy and the United States supplied samples that represented acute and convalescent COVID-19. The analysed material was cDNA or gDNA that came from T cells, B-cell-depleted T cells, or PBMCs.

The CDR3 runs to 13 residues. Trimming cost V 0 bases and J 6 bases, with 6 bases left between them. Germline V gene sequence: CDR1 MNHEY, CDR2 SVGEGT. In the original processing: For nucleated cells, counts were estimated from reference gene primer amplification. Assay used: immunoSEQ multiplex PCR; TCRdb lists only in-frame clones, some missing. Clone size and V and J calls were adopted from that table, with D and trimming inferred from the DNA. The table has about 67,000 clones, 75% to 80% seen once. This receptor was taken from a woman aged 60-75 years with acute or convalescent COVID-19. The genes are TRBV6-2 or TRBV6-3 and TRBJ2-1, with a weak D call TRBD2 (5 bases). Sequenced input: peripheral blood. DNA for the CDR3: TGTGCCAGCAGTTACTCGGACTTCAATGAGCAGTTCTTC. Translation gives CASSYSDFNEQFF.